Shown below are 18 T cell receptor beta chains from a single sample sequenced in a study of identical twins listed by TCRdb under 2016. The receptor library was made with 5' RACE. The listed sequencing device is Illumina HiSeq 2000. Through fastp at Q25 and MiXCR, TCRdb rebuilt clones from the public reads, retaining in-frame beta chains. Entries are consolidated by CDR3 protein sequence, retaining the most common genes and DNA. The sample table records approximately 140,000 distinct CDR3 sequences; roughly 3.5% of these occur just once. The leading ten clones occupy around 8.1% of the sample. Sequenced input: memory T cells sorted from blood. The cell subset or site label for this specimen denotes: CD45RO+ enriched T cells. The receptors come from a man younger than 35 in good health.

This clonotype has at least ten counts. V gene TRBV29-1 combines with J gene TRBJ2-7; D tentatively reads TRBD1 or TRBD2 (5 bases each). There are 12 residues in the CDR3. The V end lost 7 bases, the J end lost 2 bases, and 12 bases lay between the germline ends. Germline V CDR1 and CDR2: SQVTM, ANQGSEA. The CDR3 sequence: CSAGTVTYEQYF. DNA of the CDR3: TGCAGCGCCGGGACGGTAACCTACGAGCAGTACTTC.

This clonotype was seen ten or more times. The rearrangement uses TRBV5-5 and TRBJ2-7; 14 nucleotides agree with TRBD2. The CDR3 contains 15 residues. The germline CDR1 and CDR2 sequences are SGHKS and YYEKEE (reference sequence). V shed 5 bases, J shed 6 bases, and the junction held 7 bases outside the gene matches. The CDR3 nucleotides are TGTGCCAGCAGACCGAGACTAGCGGGAGGGCGCGAGCAGTACGTC. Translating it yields CASRPRLAGGREQYV.

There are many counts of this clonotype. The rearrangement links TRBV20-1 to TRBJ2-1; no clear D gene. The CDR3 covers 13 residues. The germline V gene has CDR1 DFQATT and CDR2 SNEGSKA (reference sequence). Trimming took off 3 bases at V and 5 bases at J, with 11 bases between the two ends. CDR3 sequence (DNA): TGCAGTGCTAGTACGGCTTTCGACAATGAGCAGTTCTTC. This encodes CSASTAFDNEQFF.

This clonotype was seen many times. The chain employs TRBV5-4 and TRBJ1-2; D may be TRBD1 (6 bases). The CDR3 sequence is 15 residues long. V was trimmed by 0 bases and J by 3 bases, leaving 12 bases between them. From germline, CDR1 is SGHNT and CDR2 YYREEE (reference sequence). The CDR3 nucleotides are TGTGCCAGCAGCTTGGGGGGGTCAGGGGACTATGGCTACACCTTC. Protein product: CASSLGGSGDYGYTF.

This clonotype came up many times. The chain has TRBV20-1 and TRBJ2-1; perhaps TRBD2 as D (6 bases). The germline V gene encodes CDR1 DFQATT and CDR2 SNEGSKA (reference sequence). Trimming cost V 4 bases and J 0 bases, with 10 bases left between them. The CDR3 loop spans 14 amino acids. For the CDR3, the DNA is TGCAGTGCTAAGGGAGGAGCCTCCTACAATGAGCAGTTCTTC. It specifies CSAKGGASYNEQFF.

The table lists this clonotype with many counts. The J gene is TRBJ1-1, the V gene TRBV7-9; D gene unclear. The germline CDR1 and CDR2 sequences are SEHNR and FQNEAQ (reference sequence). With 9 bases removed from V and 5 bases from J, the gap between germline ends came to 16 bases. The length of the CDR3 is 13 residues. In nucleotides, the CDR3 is TGTGCCAGTGCGAAGGTTGGTAGTACTGAAGCTTTCTTT. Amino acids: CASAKVGSTEAFF. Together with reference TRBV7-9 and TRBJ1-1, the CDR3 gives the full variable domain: DTGVSQNPRHKITKRGQNVTFRCDPISEHNRLYWYRQTLGQGPEFLTYFQNEAQLEKSRLLSDRFSAERPKGSFSTLEIQRTEQGDSAMYLCASAKVGSTEAFFGQGTRLTVV.

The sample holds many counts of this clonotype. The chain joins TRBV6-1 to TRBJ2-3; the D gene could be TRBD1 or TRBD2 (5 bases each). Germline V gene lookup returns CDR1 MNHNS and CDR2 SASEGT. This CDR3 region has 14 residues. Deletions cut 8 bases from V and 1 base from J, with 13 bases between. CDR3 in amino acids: CASGMGTRTDTQYF. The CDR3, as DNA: TGTGCCAGCGGAATGGGGACCCGCACAGATACGCAGTATTTT.

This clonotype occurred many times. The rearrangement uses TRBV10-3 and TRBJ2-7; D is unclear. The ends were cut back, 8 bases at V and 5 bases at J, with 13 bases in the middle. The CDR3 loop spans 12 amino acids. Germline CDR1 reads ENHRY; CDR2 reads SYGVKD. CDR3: CAIAEGSNEQYV. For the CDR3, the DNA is TGTGCCATCGCCGAAGGATCTAACGAGCAGTACGTC.

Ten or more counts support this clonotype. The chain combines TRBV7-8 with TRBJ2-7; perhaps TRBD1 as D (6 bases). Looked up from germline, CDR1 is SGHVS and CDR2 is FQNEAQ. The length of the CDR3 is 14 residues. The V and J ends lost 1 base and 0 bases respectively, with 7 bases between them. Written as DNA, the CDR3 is TGTGCCAGCAGCTTAGGGACAGCCTCCTACGAGCAGTACTTC. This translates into CASSLGTASYEQYF.

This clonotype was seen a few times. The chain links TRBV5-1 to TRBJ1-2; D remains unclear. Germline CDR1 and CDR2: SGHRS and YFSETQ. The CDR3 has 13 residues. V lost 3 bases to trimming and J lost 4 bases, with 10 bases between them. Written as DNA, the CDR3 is TGCGCCAGCAGCTCGGCCGAGGGCTATGGCTACACCTTC. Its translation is CASSSAEGYGYTF.

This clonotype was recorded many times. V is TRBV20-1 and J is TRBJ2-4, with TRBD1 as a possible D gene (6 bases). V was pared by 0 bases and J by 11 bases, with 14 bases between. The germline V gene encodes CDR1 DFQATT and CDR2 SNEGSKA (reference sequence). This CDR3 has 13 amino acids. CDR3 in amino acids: CSARDARTEVQYF. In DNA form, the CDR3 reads TGCAGTGCTAGAGATGCCCGGACAGAGGTTCAGTACTTC.

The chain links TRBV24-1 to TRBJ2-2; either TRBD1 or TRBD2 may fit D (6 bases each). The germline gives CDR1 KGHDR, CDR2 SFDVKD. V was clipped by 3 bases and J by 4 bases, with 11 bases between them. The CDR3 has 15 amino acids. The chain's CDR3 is CATSDAGHPTGELFF. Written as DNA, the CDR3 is TGTGCCACCAGTGATGCGGGACACCCCACCGGGGAGCTGTTTTTT.

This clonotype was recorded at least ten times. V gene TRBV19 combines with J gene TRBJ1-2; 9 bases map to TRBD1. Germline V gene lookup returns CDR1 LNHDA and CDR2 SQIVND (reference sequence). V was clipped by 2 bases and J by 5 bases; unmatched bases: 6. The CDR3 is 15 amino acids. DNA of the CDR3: TGTGCCAGTAGTATATCGGGACAGGGAGGATATGGCTACACCTTC. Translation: CASSISGQGGYGYTF.

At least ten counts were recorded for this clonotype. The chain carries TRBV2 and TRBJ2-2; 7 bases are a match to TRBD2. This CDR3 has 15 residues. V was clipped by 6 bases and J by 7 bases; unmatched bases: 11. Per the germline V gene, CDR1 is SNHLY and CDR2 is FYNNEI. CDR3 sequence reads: CASRALATMGGELFF. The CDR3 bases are TGTGCCAGCAGGGCACTAGCGACGATGGGCGGGGAGCTGTTTTTT.

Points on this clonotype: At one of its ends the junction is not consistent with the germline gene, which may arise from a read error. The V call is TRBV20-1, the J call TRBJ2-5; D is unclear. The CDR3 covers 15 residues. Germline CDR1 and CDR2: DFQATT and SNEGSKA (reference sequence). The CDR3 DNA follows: TGCAGTGCTAGAGGTACCCCAACGGGCCCCGAGATCCAGTACTTC. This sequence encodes CSARGTPTGPEIQYF.

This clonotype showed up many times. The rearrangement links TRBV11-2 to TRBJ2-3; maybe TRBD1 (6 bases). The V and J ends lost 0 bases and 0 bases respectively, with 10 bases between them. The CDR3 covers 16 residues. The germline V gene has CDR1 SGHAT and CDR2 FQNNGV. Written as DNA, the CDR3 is TGTGCCAGCAGCTTAGATCAACAGGGCAGCACAGATACGCAGTATTTT. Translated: CASSLDQQGSTDTQYF.

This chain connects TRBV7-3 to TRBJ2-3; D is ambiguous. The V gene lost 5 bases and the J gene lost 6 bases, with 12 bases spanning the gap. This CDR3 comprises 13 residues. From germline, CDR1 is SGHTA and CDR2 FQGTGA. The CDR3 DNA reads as TGTGCCAGCAGCCGGTCCCTTGGGGATACGCAGTATTTT. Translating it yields CASSRSLGDTQYF.

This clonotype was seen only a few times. CDR3 residues: CASSPGTGGLSNQPQHF. DNA of the CDR3: TGTGCCAGCAGCCCCGGGACAGGGGGGTTGAGCAATCAGCCCCAGCATTTT. The chain recombines TRBV27 with TRBJ1-5; 11 nucleotides line up with TRBD1. Germline V gene data show CDR1 as MNHEY and CDR2 as SMNVEV (reference sequence). With V trimmed by 6 bases and J by 1 base, 8 bases remained unmatched. This CDR3 spans 17 amino acids.